This T cell receptor beta chain was profiled in a study of blood T cells in healthy people across ages. Findings and caveats of the study: Strong correlation linked observed beta diversity and percent naive T cells.

Concerning this clonotype: Its antigen remains unidentified.

The CDR3 sequence is 13 residues long. With 1 base removed from V and 3 bases from J, the gap between germline ends came to 6 bases. Sample-barcoded 5' priming and a J-beta primer mix drove a second PCR of roughly 7 to 11 cycles. TCRdb reprocessed the 5' RACE reads with MiXCR, giving one entry per CDR3 protein. Among roughly 1.6 million distinct CDR3 sequences, roughly 32% were seen once, and the ten largest hold approximately 10%. The sequence was obtained from a young woman in good health. The chain is built from TRBV12-3 or TRBV12-4 and TRBJ1-2; D call uncertain. Material: blood. The CDR3 loop is CASSLGVHYGYTF. Written as DNA, the CDR3 is TGTGCCAGCAGTTTAGGAGTGCACTATGGCTACACCTTC.